A selection of T cell receptor beta chains follows, all from one sample in a study of blood T cell repertoires in COVID-19. Here immunoSEQ multiplex PCR was the method, and the copy in TCRdb shows in-frame clones only, minus some. This sample has over 95,000 clones, with about 89% found just once. Source material: peripheral blood. The receptors shown here come from a human donor with acute or convalescent COVID-19. The donor label of this sample is uncertain. Both conserved end residues are part of each CDR3. D genes are given only for firm matches. The size entry is marked missing in some rows and otherwise reads once, few, many or a size class.

- TRBJ2-1 16 TRBV3-1/TRBV3-2 TRBD2 CASSHGTGGASNEQFF TGTGCCAGCAGCCATGGTACGGGGGGGGCCTCTAATGAGCAGTTCTTC
few TRBJ1-2 10 TRBV20-1 - CSATDYGYTF TGCAGTGCTACGGACTATGGCTACACCTTC
- TRBJ1-1 14 TRBV4-1 TRBD1 CASSQKVGTGGFSF TGCGCCAGCAGCCAAAAGGTCGGGACAGGGGGATTTAGTTTT
- TRBJ2-3 15 TRBV5-1 TRBD1 CASSFADRVTDTQYF TGCGCCAGCAGCTTCGCGGACAGGGTTACAGATACGCAGTATTTT
once TRBJ2-3 15 TRBV9 TRBD2 CASSVGTSGGDTQYF TGTGCCAGCAGCGTAGGTACTAGCGGGGGAGATACGCAGTATTTT
- TRBJ2-5 16 TRBV7-9 TRBD2 CASSLDLAGGWETQYF TGTGCCAGCAGCTTAGATTTAGCGGGAGGATGGGAGACCCAGTACTTC
- TRBJ1-5 14 TRBV7-8 - CASSLVQGNQPQHF TGTGCCAGCAGCTTAGTTCAGGGCAATCAGCCCCAGCATTTT
- TRBJ1-1 15 TRBV27 - CASSFKGHWNTEAFF TGTGCCAGCAGTTTTAAAGGACATTGGAACACTGAAGCTTTCTTT
- TRBJ1-6 14 TRBV11-2 - CASSPPGENSPLHF TGTGCCAGCAGCCCCCCCGGTGAGAATTCACCCCTCCACTTT
- TRBJ2-3 11 TRBV6-2/TRBV6-3 TRBD1 CASSSGQGLYF TGTGCCAGCAGTTCGGGACAGGGTCTGTATTTT
- TRBJ1-1 14 TRBV30 - CAWNSRRPNTEAFF TGTGCCTGGAATTCCCGGAGGCCGAACACTGAAGCTTTCTTT
- TRBJ1-3 14 TRBV5-6 TRBD1 CASSFTGAGNTIYF TGTGCCAGCAGCTTTACAGGGGCTGGAAACACCATATATTTT
- TRBJ2-1 14 TRBV28 - CASSPLATNNEQFF TGTGCCAGCAGTCCGCTAGCGACAAACAATGAGCAGTTCTTC
- TRBJ2-5 13 TRBV5-1 - CASSLLSQETQYF TGCGCCAGCAGCTTGCTCAGTCAAGAGACCCAGTACTTC
- TRBJ1-1 13 TRBV3-1/TRBV3-2 - CASSQVRSGEAFF TGTGCCAGCAGCCAAGTGAGATCGGGTGAAGCTTTCTTT
- TRBJ2-1 16 TRBV10-3 TRBD2 CAISESGLADYNEQFF TGTGCCATCAGTGAGTCCGGACTAGCGGACTACAATGAGCAGTTCTTC
- TRBJ2-3 15 TRBV19 - CASSPSKYYTDTQYF TGTGCCAGTAGTCCCTCCAAGTACTACACAGATACGCAGTATTTT
- TRBJ1-4 14 TRBV27 - CASSSGGWGEKLFF TGTGCCAGCAGTTCTGGGGGGTGGGGTGAAAAACTGTTTTTT
- TRBJ1-2 14 TRBV24-1 - CATSDFGVDYGYTF TGTGCCACCAGTGATTTTGGAGTTGACTATGGCTACACCTTC
- TRBJ1-4 15 TRBV5-1 - CASSSDPTGSEKLFF TGCGCCAGCAGCTCCGACCCAACAGGCTCGGAAAAACTGTTTTTT
- TRBJ2-5 15 TRBV5-6 - CASSLGPSFQETQYF TGTGCCAGCAGCTTGGGCCCCAGTTTCCAAGAGACCCAGTACTTC
- TRBJ2-2 13 TRBV7-3 - CASSSPHTGELFF TGTGCCAGCAGCTCCCCTCACACCGGGGAGCTGTTTTTT
- TRBJ2-3 16 TRBV25-1 - CASSESASGSVDTQYF TGTGCCAGCAGTGAATCTGCATCGGGATCGGTAGATACGCAGTATTTT
- TRBJ2-1 17 TRBV28 TRBD2 CASSPAGLAGGVNEQFF TGTGCCAGCAGCCCCGCAGGACTAGCGGGGGGGGTCAATGAGCAGTTCTTC
once TRBJ2-1 12 TRBV30 - CGAGRNYNEQFF TGTGGTGCGGGCAGGAACTACAATGAGCAGTTCTTC
- TRBJ2-7 15 TRBV28 - CASSPRGLFPDEQYF TGTGCCAGCAGCCCCCGGGGACTGTTCCCTGACGAGCAGTACTTC
- TRBJ2-7 13 TRBV5-1 - CASSFVGGYEQYF TGCGCCAGCAGCTTTGTGGGCGGGTACGAGCAGTACTTC
- TRBJ1-6 17 TRBV12-5 - CASGLDRVRQNHSPLHF TGTGCTAGTGGTTTGGACAGGGTTCGCCAAAATCATTCACCCCTCCACTTT
- TRBJ1-2 14 TRBV30 TRBD1 CAWSGQGADYGYTF TGTGCCTGGAGTGGACAGGGGGCTGACTATGGCTACACCTTC
- TRBJ2-2 15 TRBV6-1 - CASSDRHSPTGELFF TGTGCCAGCAGTGATCGACACAGCCCCACCGGGGAGCTGTTTTTT
- TRBJ1-3 14 TRBV5-1 - CASSFVGVQNTIYF TGCGCCAGCAGCTTCGTAGGAGTGCAGAACACCATATATTTT
- TRBJ2-7 12 TRBV6-6 - CASSADSLGRYF TGTGCCAGCAGTGCGGACTCACTAGGTCGATACTTC
- TRBJ1-2 13 TRBV6-5 TRBD1 CASSTGGGYGYTF TGTGCCAGCTCGACAGGGGGCGGGTATGGCTACACCTTC
- TRBJ2-1 14 TRBV7-9 TRBD2 CASSSPGLANEQFF TGTGCCAGCAGCTCCCCGGGACTAGCCAATGAGCAGTTCTTC
once TRBJ2-1 13 TRBV7-2 - CASSLVASDEQFF TGTGCCAGCAGCTTAGTAGCATCCGATGAGCAGTTCTTC